These 8 T cell receptor beta chains originate from one sample sequenced in a study of response to subunit inactivated influenza vaccine. TCRdb re-derived calls from the RT-PCR reads in MiXCR, one entry per CDR3 protein. The sample carries fewer than 650,000 distinct CDR3 sequences, approximately 12% recorded once. This specimen consisted of PBMCs from blood, obtained roughly 6 weeks after vaccination. These receptors were obtained from a man aged 45-65 years who received an inactivated influenza vaccine.

The genes are TRBV7-9 and TRBJ2-3, with 12 bases fitting TRBD2. CDR1 and CDR2 from the germline V gene are SEHNR and FQNEAQ (reference sequence). The trim removed 4 bases at V and 2 bases at J, leaving 7 bases unmatched. This CDR3 is built from 17 residues. Here the CDR3 reads CASSWWGLAGYTDTQYF. For the CDR3, the DNA is TGTGCCAGCAGCTGGTGGGGACTAGCGGGTTACACAGATACGCAGTATTTT.

V gene TRBV5-1 combines with J gene TRBJ1-2; 8 bases fit TRBD1. The CDR3 has 14 residues. V was clipped by 4 bases and J by 4 bases; unmatched bases: 6. The germline V gene has CDR1 SGHRS and CDR2 YFSETQ. The CDR3, as DNA: TGCGCCAGCAGCCCGGACAGGGAGGGCTATGGCTACACCTTC. It yields the protein CASSPDREGYGYTF.

This clonotype has a handful of counts. The J gene is TRBJ2-5, the V gene TRBV7-2, with no clear D. This CDR3 has 14 residues. V gave up 0 bases and J gave up 5 bases, with 10 bases separating them. Germline V gene lookup returns CDR1 SGHTA and CDR2 FQGNSA. DNA of the CDR3: TGTGCCAGCAGCTTAGCGCTAGTAAGGGAGACCCAGTACTTC. Residues: CASSLALVRETQYF. The full variable domain, completed using reference TRBV7-2 and TRBJ2-5, is GAGVSQSPSNKVTEKGKDVELRCDPISGHTALYWYRQSLGQGLEFLIYFQGNSAPDKSGLPSDRFSAERTGGSVSTLTIQRTQQEDSAVYLCASSLALVRETQYFGPGTRLLVL.

This clonotype appeared a few times. V is TRBV5-1 and J is TRBJ2-1, with a tentative D call TRBD1 (5 bases). The CDR3 covers 15 residues. Germline CDR1 reads SGHRS; CDR2 reads YFSETQ. V was clipped by 4 bases and J by 1 base, with 12 bases between them. CDR3 sequence (DNA): TGCGCCAGCAGCAGTGGCCCAGGGTCCTACAATGAGCAGTTCTTC. As protein: CASSSGPGSYNEQFF.

This clonotype was detected a few times. The V call is TRBV6-2 or TRBV6-3, the J call TRBJ2-3; D is possibly TRBD1 (5 bases). This CDR3 spans 16 amino acids. The ends were cut back, 2 bases at V and 0 bases at J, with 12 bases in the middle. Germline loops: CDR1 MNHEY, CDR2 SVGEGT. The CDR3 DNA sequence: TGTGCCAGCAGTTACGTATCAGGGTGGAGCACAGATACGCAGTATTTT. Residues: CASSYVSGWSTDTQYF.

This clonotype was seen only a few times. The CDR3 sequence is CASSLSRGSGNTIYF. The CDR3 nucleotides are TGTGCCAGCAGTCTAAGCAGGGGTTCGGGAAACACCATATATTTT. V is TRBV7-2 and J is TRBJ1-3, with D perhaps matching TRBD1 (6 bases). The CDR3 runs 15 residues. V lost 6 bases and J 4 bases, leaving 16 bases between the germline ends. Per germline, CDR1 SGHTA and CDR2 FQGNSA.

V and J are TRBV5-5 and TRBJ2-7; 7 bases are shared with TRBD1. The CDR3 spans 14 residues. Germline lookup yields CDR1 SGHKS and CDR2 YYEKEE (reference sequence). J lost 2 bases, V lost 2 bases, and 4 bases had no gene match. This chain's CDR3 is CASSFGTAAYEQYF. In DNA, the CDR3 is TGTGCCAGCAGCTTTGGGACAGCGGCCTACGAGCAGTACTTC.

This clonotype showed up just a few times. This sequence joins TRBV5-1 and TRBJ2-1; 8 nucleotides agree with TRBD1. The V gene end was trimmed by 0 bases and the J gene end by 7 bases; junction bases not matched to a gene: 18. The CDR3 is 19 amino acids. Looked up from germline, CDR1 is SGHRS and CDR2 is YFSETQ. The CDR3 protein is CASSLVVRGQWSSRNEQFF. The CDR3 DNA sequence: TGCGCCAGCAGCTTGGTAGTCAGGGGGCAATGGTCTTCGAGGAATGAGCAGTTCTTC.